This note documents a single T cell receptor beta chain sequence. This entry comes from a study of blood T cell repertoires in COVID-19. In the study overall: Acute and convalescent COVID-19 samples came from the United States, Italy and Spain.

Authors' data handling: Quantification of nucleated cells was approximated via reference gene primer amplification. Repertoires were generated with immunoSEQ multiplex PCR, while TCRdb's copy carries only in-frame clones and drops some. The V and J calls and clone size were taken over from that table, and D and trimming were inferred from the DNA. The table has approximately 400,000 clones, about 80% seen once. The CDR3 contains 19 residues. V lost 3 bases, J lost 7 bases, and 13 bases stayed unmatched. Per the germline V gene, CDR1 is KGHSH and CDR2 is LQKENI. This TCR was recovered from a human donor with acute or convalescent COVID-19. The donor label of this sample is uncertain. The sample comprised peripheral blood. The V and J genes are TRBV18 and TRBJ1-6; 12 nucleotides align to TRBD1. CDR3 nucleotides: TGTGCCAGCTCACCGGGACAGGGGGCCTCGCCCCTGAGGAATTCACCCCTCCACTTT. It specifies CASSPGQGASPLRNSPLHF.